This TCR beta chain is from a study of breast tumors, draining lymph nodes, adjacent tissues. Study-wide findings and caveats: Data only fit, rather than demonstrated, lymph node origin of most tumor T cells. Tumor TCR diversity was below lymph nodes but above nontumor tissue. Luminal-like breast cancer showed significantly higher tumor–nontumor repertoire similarity than basal-like. Most tumor T cells seemingly derive from lymph node, then expand in tumor.

Germline V CDR1 and CDR2: SGHRS, YFSETQ. The CDR3 consists of 15 residues. V was cut by 0 bases and J by 1 base, with 7 bases left in between. TCRdb ran MiXCR on the multiplex PCR reads and lists one entry per CDR3 protein. The sample consists of around 150,000 distinct CDR3 sequences, under 25% of them appearing once. This clonotype appeared many times. Its antigen remains unknown. Breast cancer patients provided tissue from their axillary draining lymph nodes. The chain recombines TRBV5-1 with TRBJ2-2; a weak D match, TRBD2 (5 bases). The specimen sequenced was axillary lymph node tissue. This receptor was obtained from a female donor with breast cancer. Some clones in this sample may be carry-over from other donors' samples. The CDR3 nucleotides read TGCGCCAGCAGCTTGGCCGGGATGAACACCGGGGAGCTGTTTTTT. It codes for CASSLAGMNTGELFF.